This T cell receptor (beta chain) appears in the sequencing data of a study of shared clonotypes between healthy human individuals. The CDR3 runs to 12 residues. The germline V and J ends were trimmed by 3 bases and 8 bases, with 10 bases remaining between them. The germline CDR1 and CDR2 sequences are PRHDT and FYEKMQ (reference sequence). General study results and limits: Among non-shared clonotypes, generation probabilities were lower than among those shared by all four donors. The naive CD4 repertoires of several donors were compared, and roughly 5% of clonotypes were shared.

In the case of this clone: As yet, its antigen is unknown. Other nucleotide sequences from this sample produce the same CDR3.

Positive CCR7 selection of CD45RO-negative cells yielded the naive CD8 cells, and terminally differentiated effector memory CD45RA+ cells were excluded. The table came from immunoSEQ multiplex PCR; TCRdb's copy has only in-frame clones and leaves some out. The profile shows about 820,000 clones, 85% to 95% of them singletons. The rearrangement links TRBV13 to TRBJ1-1; D remains ambiguous. The sequenced sample was naive CD8+ T cells sorted from blood. This TCR derives from a man aged 25-45 years in good health. The chain's CDR3 is CASSLRGREAFF. CDR3 DNA sequence: TGTGCCAGCAGCTTGCGAGGTAGGGAAGCTTTCTTT. The full variable domain, rest sourced from reference TRBV13 and TRBJ1-1, is AAGVIQSPRHLIKEKRETATLKCYPIPRHDTVYWYQQGPGQDPQFLISFYEKMQSDKGSIPDRFSAQQFSDYHSELNMSSLELGDSALYFCASSLRGREAFFGQGTRLTVV.